The 19 T cell receptor beta chains presented below share a single source sample, sequenced in a study of blood T cell repertoires in COVID-19. This table comes from immunoSEQ multiplex PCR, and its TCRdb copy is limited to in-frame clones, with some not included. The repertoire holds under 200,000 clones, with about 83% as singletons. Sample: PBMCs or T cells enriched from blood (not recorded which). Receptors originate from a man in his forties or fifties with acute COVID-19.

The CDR3 protein is CATSGPSPRGGIYEQYF. DNA of the CDR3: TGTGCCACCAGCGGTCCCTCCCCCAGAGGGGGTATCTACGAGCAGTACTTC. The genes are TRBV15 and TRBJ2-7, with D tentatively TRBD1 (6 bases). CDR1 and CDR2 (germline): LNHNV, YYDKDF (reference sequence). The CDR3 extends over 17 amino acids. V was cut by 5 bases and J by 3 bases, with 23 bases left in between. Complete variable domain (other parts from reference TRBV15 and TRBJ2-7): DAMVIQNPRYQVTQFGKPVTLSCSQTLNHNVMYWYQQKSSQAPKLLFHYYDKDFNNEADTPDNFQSRRPNTSFCFLDIRSPGLGDTAMYLCATSGPSPRGGIYEQYFGPGTRLTVT.

The V call is TRBV28, the J call TRBJ1-2; D not resolved. Germline V gene data show CDR1 as MDHEN and CDR2 as SYDVKM. Trimming removed 8 bases at V and 2 bases at J, with 6 bases between. This CDR3 is built from 11 residues. CDR3 region: CASQQNYGYTF. The CDR3, as DNA: TGTGCCAGCCAACAGAACTATGGCTACACCTTC.

V usage is TRBV6-4 and J usage is TRBJ2-5; TRBD2 is a possible D gene (6 bases). Germline values: CDR1 MRHNA, CDR2 SNTAGT. Trimming removed 6 bases from V and 3 bases from J, with 11 bases in between. This CDR3 comprises 13 residues. In DNA form, the CDR3 reads TGTGCCAGCAGCGCGGGGCGAGAAGAGACCCAGTACTTC. Translation gives CASSAGREETQYF.

J is TRBJ1-2 and V is TRBV5-4; D unresolved. The CDR3 covers 13 residues. From germline, CDR1 is SGHNT and CDR2 YYREEE (reference sequence). V shed 0 bases and J shed 4 bases, with 7 bases lying between them. In DNA form, the CDR3 reads TGTGCCAGCAGCTTGGACTACGGCTATGGCTACACCTTC. Its protein product is CASSLDYGYGYTF. Supplemented by reference TRBV5-4 and TRBJ1-2, the full variable domain reads ETGVTQSPTHLIKTRGQQVTLRCSSQSGHNTVSWYQQALGQGPQFIFQYYREEENGRGNFPPRFSGLQFPNYSSELNVNALELDDSALYLCASSLDYGYGYTFGSGTRLTVV.

This clone has just a few counts. The rearrangement uses TRBV10-3 and TRBJ2-3, with D possibly matching TRBD1 (6 bases). There are 16 residues in the CDR3. Trimming cost V 9 bases and J 2 bases, with 21 bases left between them. CDR1 and CDR2 (germline): ENHRY, SYGVKD. In DNA, the CDR3 is TGTGCCATTGCCAGCCAGTCGACAGGCGCCACAGATACGCAGTATTTT. It encodes CAIASQSTGATDTQYF.

The chain couples TRBV3-1 (or the pseudogene TRBV3-2) to TRBJ2-7, with 8 bases that match TRBD2. Trimming removed 6 bases from V and 5 bases from J; junction bases left unmatched: 9. This CDR3 has 14 amino acids. The germline V gene has CDR1 LGHDT and CDR2 YNNKEL (reference sequence). Written as DNA, the CDR3 is TGTGCCAGCAGTCTGCGAGCGGGAGACCACGAGCAGTACTTC. Translation: CASSLRAGDHEQYF.

The table lists this clone with a few counts. The gene calls are TRBV19 and TRBJ1-1; D is perhaps TRBD1 (5 bases). This CDR3 region has 16 residues. Germline lookup yields CDR1 LNHDA and CDR2 SQIVND (reference sequence). V lost 2 bases to trimming and J lost 0 bases, with 13 bases between them. The CDR3 DNA reads as TGTGCCAGTAGTATAACCAGGGTGAAGATGAACACTGAAGCTTTCTTT. Its translation: CASSITRVKMNTEAFF.

This rearrangement joins TRBV10-3 to TRBJ2-5, with TRBD1 as a possible D gene (5 bases). V was cut by 3 bases and J by 5 bases, with 13 bases left in between. This CDR3 spans 14 amino acids. Germline lookup yields CDR1 ENHRY and CDR2 SYGVKD. The CDR3 loop is CAISESGNRETQYF. The DNA of the CDR3 is TGTGCCATCAGTGAATCAGGGAATCGGGAGACCCAGTACTTC.

Only a few counts were recorded for this clone. The CDR3 DNA is TGTGCCAGCAGCTTGGTAGCGAACACTGAAGCTTTCTTT. Protein product: CASSLVANTEAFF. The genes are TRBV5-8 and TRBJ1-1; D unclear. Germline CDR1 reads SGHTS; CDR2 reads YDEGEE. This CDR3 spans 13 amino acids. V was pared by 0 bases and J by 1 base, with 4 bases between.

This rearrangement joins TRBV24-1 to TRBJ2-7; the match to TRBD2 covers 8 bases. This CDR3 has 15 residues. The germline CDR1 and CDR2 sequences are KGHDR and SFDVKD. Losses at the gene ends were 3 bases for V and 0 bases for J; bases not matched to a gene: 3. The chain's CDR3 is CATSDSGSHSYEQYF. In DNA, the CDR3 is TGTGCCACCAGTGATAGCGGGAGCCACTCCTACGAGCAGTACTTC.

This clone was recorded only once. The chain is built from TRBV7-3 and TRBJ2-5; 12 bases fit TRBD1. V was pared by 5 bases and J by 5 bases, with 6 bases of the junction left unmatched. The CDR3 has 15 amino acids. Germline lookup yields CDR1 SGHTA and CDR2 FQGTGA. CDR3 residues: CASSRGTGGWETQYF. The DNA for the CDR3 is TGTGCCAGCAGCCGCGGGACAGGGGGCTGGGAGACCCAGTACTTC.

This clone was seen a few times. The chain is built from TRBV28 and TRBJ1-2; 8 positions agree with TRBD1. Germline lookup yields CDR1 MDHEN and CDR2 SYDVKM. V was pared by 2 bases and J by 13 bases, with 6 bases of the junction left unmatched. The CDR3 sequence is 12 residues long. The chain's CDR3 is CASSLPTGGTTF. CDR3 nucleotides: TGTGCCAGCAGTTTACCTACAGGGGGGACCACCTTC.

Of note for this clone: Other nucleotide sequences from this sample produce the same CDR3. The chain recombines TRBV7-2 with TRBJ1-2; D remains ambiguous. The CDR3 covers 13 residues. V lost 3 bases, J lost 2 bases, and 7 bases lay in between. Looked up from germline, CDR1 is SGHTA and CDR2 is FQGNSA. The CDR3 DNA reads TGTGCCAGCAGCTTGGGAGGGAACTATGGCTACACCTTC. Amino acid sequence: CASSLGGNYGYTF.

This clone was detected only a few times. The chain employs TRBV5-1 and TRBJ2-1, with D possibly matching TRBD2 (5 bases). CDR1 SGHRS and CDR2 YFSETQ come from the germline V gene. The CDR3 covers 14 residues. Trimming removed 7 bases from V and 4 bases from J, with 15 bases in between. CDR3 DNA: TGCGCCAGCTCCATTGCCGGGGAGTACAATGAGCAGTTCTTC. Its translation: CASSIAGEYNEQFF.

The chain combines TRBV5-1 with TRBJ2-3, with 7 bases matching TRBD1. The junction had 3 bases not matched to a gene; V was cut back by 3 bases and J by 2 bases. CDR3 length equals 14 residues. Germline values: CDR1 SGHRS, CDR2 YFSETQ. CDR3 region: CASSSGTDTDTQYF. DNA for the CDR3: TGCGCCAGCAGCTCCGGGACAGACACAGATACGCAGTATTTT.

The table lists this clone with a count of one. The V gene is TRBV27, the J gene TRBJ2-7; 9 nucleotides match TRBD1. This CDR3 has 14 amino acids. Germline values: CDR1 MNHEY, CDR2 SMNVEV (reference sequence). V lost 3 bases to trimming and J lost 4 bases; unmatched junction nucleotides: 4. The CDR3 here is CASSFRDRAYEQYF. The CDR3 DNA is TGTGCCAGCAGTTTCCGGGACAGGGCATACGAGCAGTACTTC.

V usage is TRBV7-9 and J usage is TRBJ1-2; D possibly corresponds to TRBD1 (6 bases). From germline, CDR1 is SEHNR and CDR2 FQNEAQ (reference sequence). V lost 5 bases to trimming and J lost 8 bases, with 15 bases between them. CDR3 length: 13 residues. The CDR3, as DNA: TGTGCCAGCAGCCCCATCCGGACAGAAGGCTACACCTTC. Translation gives CASSPIRTEGYTF.

The V gene is TRBV7-9, the J gene TRBJ2-1, with 9 bases matching TRBD1. Germline-derived CDR1 and CDR2 are SEHNR and FQNEAQ (reference sequence). CDR3 length: 15 residues. V shed 5 bases, J shed 8 bases, and the junction held 10 bases outside the gene matches. CDR3 bases: TGTGCCAGCAGCCGTTCGGGGACAGGGTATTATGAGCAGTTCTTC. This codes for CASSRSGTGYYEQFF.

The genes are TRBV12-3 or TRBV12-4 and TRBJ1-1; possible D gene TRBD1, 5 bases. V was cut by 7 bases and J by 0 bases, with 9 bases left in between. This CDR3 is built from 13 residues. The CDR3 is CASTRQLNTEAFF. Here the CDR3 DNA reads TGTGCCAGCACCCGACAGTTGAACACTGAAGCTTTCTTT.